The 20 T cell receptor beta chains presented below share a single source sample, sequenced in a study of T-cell memory formation after mild COVID-19. TCRdb re-called the 5' RACE reads through MiXCR, storing one row per CDR3 protein. The sample carries roughly 250,000 distinct CDR3 sequences, 16% recorded once. Input material: PBMCs or a T cell subset sorted from them (not recorded which). These receptors originate from a man between 18 and 35 years old who had mild COVID-19 (a few samples of this study predate the infection). Cell type and time point are not known.

This clonotype was observed many times. The chain links TRBV7-3 to TRBJ1-1; 9 bases map to TRBD1. The CDR3 is 13 amino acids. CDR1 is SGHTA, CDR2 FQGTGA, per germline. J gave up 11 bases and V 4 bases, and 8 bases lay outside the gene matches. CDR3 sequence: CASSSIQGAGAFF. DNA for the CDR3: TGTGCCAGCAGCTCAATACAGGGGGCCGGGGCTTTCTTT.

The rearrangement links TRBV5-6 to TRBJ2-7; D perhaps matches TRBD1 (6 bases). V lost 4 bases to trimming and J lost 2 bases, with 13 bases between them. The CDR3 loop spans 14 amino acids. Looked up from germline, CDR1 is SGHDT and CDR2 is YYEEEE. CDR3 in DNA: TGTGCCAGCAGCCAACAGGGATCAACCTACGAGCAGTACGTC. It yields the protein CASSQQGSTYEQYV.

In its sample, this clonotype was seen many times. This chain connects TRBV29-1 to TRBJ2-1; TRBD1 matches at 11 bases. CDR3 size: 12 residues. CDR1 is SQVTM and CDR2 is ANQGSEA in the germline V gene. Unmatched junction bases numbered 6, after V lost 7 bases and J lost 10 bases. The CDR3 DNA reads as TGCAGCGGCGGACAGGGGGCTTGGGAGCAGTTCTTC. Translation gives CSGGQGAWEQFF.

This clonotype was detected many times. V gene TRBV7-2 combines with J gene TRBJ1-2, with a tentative D call TRBD1 (6 bases). Trimming removed 5 bases at V and 8 bases at J, with 12 bases between. CDR1 and CDR2 from the germline V gene are SGHTA and FQGNSA. The CDR3 is made up of 12 amino acids. Written as DNA, the CDR3 is TGTGCCAGCAGCCTCCACGGGGGCGGCTACACCTTC. Translated, it gives CASSLHGGGYTF.

This clonotype showed up just a few times. The V gene is TRBV12-3 or TRBV12-4, the J gene TRBJ2-2, with 9 positions matching TRBD1. Trimming at V came to 6 bases and at J to 0 bases, leaving 5 bases not matched to a gene. There are 16 residues in the CDR3. DNA of the CDR3: TGTGCCAGCAGCCGGGACAGGGCCGCGAACACCGGGGAGCTGTTTTTT. Encoded protein: CASSRDRAANTGELFF.

This clonotype was found a few times. The rearrangement links TRBV28 to TRBJ2-2; tentatively, D is TRBD2 (6 bases). The CDR3 runs 15 residues. The V gene's germline CDR1 is MDHEN and CDR2 SYDVKM. The V gene lost 4 bases and the J gene lost 5 bases, with 14 bases spanning the gap. The CDR3 loop is CASSSGTAKTGELFF. The CDR3 region has the DNA TGTGCCAGCAGTTCTGGGACTGCTAAAACCGGGGAGCTGTTTTTT.

The rearrangement links TRBV7-2 to TRBJ1-2, with 8 bases aligning to TRBD1. There are 15 residues in the CDR3. J lost 4 bases, V lost 3 bases, and 7 bases had no gene match. Looked up from germline, CDR1 is SGHTA and CDR2 is FQGNSA. The CDR3 nucleotides read TGTGCCAGCAGCTTTGGACGACAGGGGTCCTATGGCTACACCTTC. This codes for CASSFGRQGSYGYTF.

The chain employs TRBV20-1 and TRBJ2-3, with 10 bases that match TRBD2. After removal of 6 bases from V and 5 bases from J, the junction contained 11 bases not matched to a gene. The CDR3 totals 15 residues. Germline V gene lookup returns CDR1 DFQATT and CDR2 SNEGSKA (reference sequence). CDR3 nucleotides: TGCAGTGCCAGGAAGCGGGGGGGCCAAGGAGATACGCAGTATTTT. It specifies CSARKRGGQGDTQYF.

This chain uses TRBV20-1 with TRBJ1-3; no reliable D call. The germline V gene encodes CDR1 DFQATT and CDR2 SNEGSKA (reference sequence). The V gene lost 3 bases and the J gene lost 0 bases, with 6 bases spanning the gap. The CDR3 consists of 13 residues. The CDR3 here is CSASTGSGNTIYF. The CDR3 coding sequence is TGCAGTGCTAGTACGGGCTCTGGAAACACCATATATTTT.

The J gene is TRBJ2-5, the V gene TRBV7-2; TRBD2 might be the D (6 bases). The CDR3 has 13 residues. Germline V gene data show CDR1 as SGHTA and CDR2 as FQGNSA. V was trimmed by 5 bases and J by 5 bases, leaving 12 bases between them. The CDR3 is CASSTFRGETQYF. CDR3 bases: TGTGCCAGCAGCACTTTTCGGGGGGAGACCCAGTACTTC. Supplemented by reference TRBV7-2 and TRBJ2-5, the full variable domain reads GAGVSQSPSNKVTEKGKDVELRCDPISGHTALYWYRQSLGQGLEFLIYFQGNSAPDKSGLPSDRFSAERTGGSVSTLTIQRTQQEDSAVYLCASSTFRGETQYFGPGTRLLVL.

At least ten counts were recorded for this clonotype. V and J are TRBV25-1 and TRBJ1-6, with 7 bases aligning to TRBD1. The junction had 7 bases not matched to a gene; V was cut back by 2 bases and J by 9 bases. CDR3 length: 15 residues. CDR1 is MGHDK, CDR2 SYGVNS, per germline. CDR3 sequence: CASSEAGQPSSPLHF. As DNA, the CDR3 is TGTGCCAGCAGTGAAGCGGGACAGCCAAGTTCACCCCTCCACTTT. Full variable domain (rest looked up from reference TRBV25-1 and TRBJ1-6): EADIYQTPRYLVIGTGKKITLECSQTMGHDKMYWYQQDPGMELHLIHYSYGVNSTEKGDLSSESTVSRIRTEHFPLTLESARPSHTSQYLCASSEAGQPSSPLHFGNGTRLTVT.

This clonotype was detected only a few times. The chain is built from TRBV5-1 and TRBJ2-4, with D tentatively TRBD2 (5 bases). The germline CDR1 and CDR2 sequences are SGHRS and YFSETQ. The ends were cut back, 0 bases at V and 8 bases at J, with 9 bases in the middle. The CDR3 consists of 13 residues. The CDR3 loop reads CASSLAPEDIQYF. The CDR3 DNA sequence: TGCGCCAGCAGCTTGGCGCCGGAGGACATTCAGTACTTC.

A few counts support this clonotype. The chain is built from TRBV6-5 and TRBJ2-4; TRBD1 might be the D (5 bases). Germline V gene lookup returns CDR1 MNHEY and CDR2 SVGAGI. This CDR3 has 14 residues. V was cut by 7 bases and J by 3 bases, with 13 bases left in between. In DNA form, the CDR3 reads TGTGCCAGCATTGACACGCAGGGCAAAAACATTCAGTACTTC. It translates to CASIDTQGKNIQYF.

This clonotype was seen only a few times. This chain links TRBV6-6 with TRBJ1-5, with D unresolved. Germline CDR1 reads MNHNY; CDR2 reads SVGAGI (reference sequence). The germline V and J ends were trimmed by 3 bases and 4 bases, with 10 bases remaining between them. There are 14 residues in the CDR3. CDR3 amino acids: CASSYDGGNQPQHF. Here the CDR3 DNA reads TGTGCCAGCAGTTATGACGGAGGAAATCAGCCCCAGCATTTT.

CDR3 DNA sequence: TGTGCCAGCAGCTGGCCGGTGATTCAGTACTTC. It translates to CASSWPVIQYF. The V gene is TRBV5-8, the J gene TRBJ2-4; D gene ambiguous. This CDR3 region has 11 residues. CDR1 is SGHTS and CDR2 is YDEGEE in the germline V gene. With 3 bases removed from V and 10 bases from J, the gap between germline ends came to 8 bases. The whole variable domain, filled in from reference TRBV5-8 and TRBJ2-4, reads EAGVTQSPTHLIKTRGQQATLRCSPISGHTSVYWYQQALGLGLQFLLWYDEGEERNRGNFPPRFSGRQFPNYSSELNVNALELEDSALYLCASSWPVIQYFGAGTRLSVL.

The chain links TRBV5-6 to TRBJ1-6; D is uncertain. Looked up from germline, CDR1 is SGHDT and CDR2 is YYEEEE. The V end was cut by 4 bases, the J end by 8 bases, with 10 bases between. CDR3 length: 13 residues. The CDR3 sequence: CASSMDRYSPLHF. The CDR3 DNA follows: TGTGCCAGCAGCATGGACCGGTATTCACCCCTCCACTTT.

This clonotype appeared a few times. The chain is built from TRBV23-1 and TRBJ1-5; D remains unclear. TRBV23-1 is an ORF for which the function is uncertain. The CDR3 consists of 17 residues. Trimming stripped 3 bases from V and 4 bases from J, with 19 bases between. The CDR3 here is CASSQPTRTAVNQPQHF. The CDR3 DNA reads as TGCGCCAGCAGTCAGCCGACTCGGACGGCAGTAAATCAGCCCCAGCATTTT.

This clonotype was found a few times. This chain connects TRBV7-2 to TRBJ1-5; D unclear. Germline values: CDR1 SGHTA, CDR2 FQGNSA. V lost 1 base, J lost 1 base, and 11 bases lay in between. The length of the CDR3 is 16 residues. CDR3 bases: TGTGCCAGCAGCTTAGTAACTTTGGGGAGCAATCAGCCCCAGCATTTT. Translation: CASSLVTLGSNQPQHF.

This clonotype was counted between two and nine times. The rearrangement uses TRBV6-5 and TRBJ2-7; 8 positions agree with TRBD1. CDR3 length equals 15 residues. CDR1 and CDR2 from the germline V gene are MNHEY and SVGAGI. Losses at the gene ends were 6 bases for V and 1 base for J; bases not matched to a gene: 8. The CDR3 loop is CASRDRVASSYEQYF. CDR3 sequence (DNA): TGTGCCAGCAGGGACAGGGTGGCATCTTCCTACGAGCAGTACTTC.

The J gene is TRBJ1-1, the V gene TRBV6-4; D may be TRBD1 (5 bases). Per germline, CDR1 MRHNA and CDR2 SNTAGT. With 2 bases removed from V and 10 bases from J, the gap between germline ends came to 11 bases. The CDR3 extends over 12 amino acids. CDR3 in amino acids: CASSDRGGAAFF. The CDR3 DNA follows: TGTGCCAGCAGTGACAGGGGAGGTGCAGCTTTCTTT.